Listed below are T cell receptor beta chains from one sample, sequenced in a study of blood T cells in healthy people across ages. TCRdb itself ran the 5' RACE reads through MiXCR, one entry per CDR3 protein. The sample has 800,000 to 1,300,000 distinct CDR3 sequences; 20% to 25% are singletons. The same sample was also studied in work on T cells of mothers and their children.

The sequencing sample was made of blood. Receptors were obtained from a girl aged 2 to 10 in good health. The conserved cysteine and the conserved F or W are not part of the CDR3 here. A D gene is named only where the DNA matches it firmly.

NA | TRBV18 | ASSPPGWDSSSYEQY
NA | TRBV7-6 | ASSPGPGSTGELF
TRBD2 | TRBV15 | ATSRVPLGGETQY
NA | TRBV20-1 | SASLIDLDERLV
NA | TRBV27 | ASRTERSSYEQY
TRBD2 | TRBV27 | ASGRGLAGIYEQY
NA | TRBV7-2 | ASSLVAQAYEQY
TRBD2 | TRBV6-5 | ASSYLASGNNEQF
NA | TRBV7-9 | ASSSLDGISEGYT
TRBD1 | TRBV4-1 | ASSRDRGYVQY
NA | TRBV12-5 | ASGLVLSGGETQY
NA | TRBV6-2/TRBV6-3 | ASSTDWMGNIQY
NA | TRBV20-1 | NARERQGNMNTEAF
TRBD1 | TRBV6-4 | ASVPDRAVPEAF
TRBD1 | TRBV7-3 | ASSDVGRGSEAF
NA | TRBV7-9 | ASSLVPQETQY
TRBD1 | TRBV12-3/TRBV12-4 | ASSEGQEGNSPLH
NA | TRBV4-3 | ASSQGMENEQF
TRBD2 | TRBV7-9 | ASSGLAGLGDTQY
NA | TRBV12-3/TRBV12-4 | ASSLQPNTEAF
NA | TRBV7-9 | ASSTDRHNEQF
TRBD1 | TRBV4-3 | ASSLGTGSEKLF
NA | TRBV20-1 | SARDSLLGNEQF
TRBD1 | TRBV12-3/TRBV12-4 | ASSRDRATGYEQY
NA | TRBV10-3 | AIKVESGNEQF
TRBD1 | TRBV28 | ASSSWTGNGYT
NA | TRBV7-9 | ASSKSYEFNSPLH
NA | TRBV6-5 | ASSYRGRTGNTIY
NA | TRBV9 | ASSTSTASSYEQY
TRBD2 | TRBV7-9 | ASSPQGGTSSYNEQF
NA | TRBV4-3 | ASSQGDGSSYEQY
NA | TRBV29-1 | SVEVNGVSDEQF
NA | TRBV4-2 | ASSQAGEVVGEQY
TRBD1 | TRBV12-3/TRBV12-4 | ASSQPPRETGAKETQY
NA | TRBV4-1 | ASSQVRLGGNNEQF
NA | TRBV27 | ASSPPFGAVGGDTQY
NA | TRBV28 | AAGTGSSSYNSPLH